The sequence of this TCR beta chain was determined in a study of T cell responses to AZD1222 COVID-19 vaccine. Trimming removed 7 bases from V and 2 bases from J, with 11 bases in between. From germline, CDR1 is MNHEY and CDR2 SVGAGI. There are 13 residues in the CDR3. TCRdb keeps only in-frame clones here, not all; method: immunoSEQ multiplex PCR. This sample has about 92,000 clones, with around 93% found just once. The clonotype originates from an adult in good health. Sequenced here: peripheral blood, sampled on day 0 of AZD1222 vaccination. V gene TRBV6-5 combines with J gene TRBJ1-2; D remains unclear. CDR3 amino acids: CASIAPGNYGYTF. The DNA for the CDR3 is TGTGCCAGCATTGCACCGGGGAACTATGGCTACACCTTC.